This T cell receptor beta chain was retrieved from a study of blood T cell repertoires in COVID-19. As for the study in general: Whether acute or convalescent, the COVID-19 samples came from the United States, Italy and Spain.

Produced via immunoSEQ multiplex PCR; TCRdb's table is partial and in-frame only. The data hold more than 300,000 clones, with roughly four fifths observed a single time. V was clipped by 7 bases and J by 0 bases, with 6 bases between them. CDR1 and CDR2 (germline): DFQATT, SNEGSKA (reference sequence). The CDR3 has 11 amino acids. Participant-reported clinical history was the basis for cohort assignment. What was sequenced was PBMCs or T cells enriched from blood (not recorded which). The origin of this receptor is a woman in her 50s who had recovered from COVID-19. The chain recombines TRBV20-1 with TRBJ1-1; D gene ambiguous. The CDR3 DNA follows: TGCAGTGGACTAATGAACACTGAAGCTTTCTTT. Amino acids: CSGLMNTEAFF.